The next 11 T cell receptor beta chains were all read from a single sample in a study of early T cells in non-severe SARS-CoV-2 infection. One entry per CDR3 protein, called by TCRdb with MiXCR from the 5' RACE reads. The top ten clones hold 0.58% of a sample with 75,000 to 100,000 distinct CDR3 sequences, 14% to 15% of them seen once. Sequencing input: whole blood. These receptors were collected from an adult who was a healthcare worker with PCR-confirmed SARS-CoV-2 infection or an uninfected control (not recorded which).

The CDR3 coding sequence is TGCGCCAGCAGCTTCCGACAGGCCAAGAACACAGATACGCAGTATTTT. Translated: CASSFRQAKNTDTQYF. The V and J genes are TRBV5-1 and TRBJ2-3; D perhaps matches TRBD1 (6 bases). CDR3 length: 16 amino acids. The ends were cut back, 2 bases at V and 2 bases at J, with 15 bases in the middle. CDR1 is SGHRS and CDR2 is YFSETQ in the germline V gene.

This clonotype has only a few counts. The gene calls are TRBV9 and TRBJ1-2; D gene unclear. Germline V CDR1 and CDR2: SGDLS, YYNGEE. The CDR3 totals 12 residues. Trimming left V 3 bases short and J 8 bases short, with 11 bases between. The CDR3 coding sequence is TGTGCCAGCAGCGCTCCATCCGAAGGCTACACCTTC. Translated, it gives CASSAPSEGYTF.

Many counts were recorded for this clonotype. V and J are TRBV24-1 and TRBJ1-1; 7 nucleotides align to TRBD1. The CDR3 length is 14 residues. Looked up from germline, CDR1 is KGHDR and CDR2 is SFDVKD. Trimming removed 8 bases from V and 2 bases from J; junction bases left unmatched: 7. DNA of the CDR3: TGTGCCACCACCGGGACAGAAGACAACACTGAAGCTTTCTTT. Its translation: CATTGTEDNTEAFF.

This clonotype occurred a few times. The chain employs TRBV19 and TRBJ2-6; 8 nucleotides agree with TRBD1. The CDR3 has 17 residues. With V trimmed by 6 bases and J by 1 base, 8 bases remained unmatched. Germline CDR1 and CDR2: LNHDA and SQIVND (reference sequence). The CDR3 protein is CASSTGTGLSGANVLTF. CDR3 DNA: TGTGCCAGTAGCACCGGGACAGGACTTTCTGGGGCCAACGTCCTGACTTTC. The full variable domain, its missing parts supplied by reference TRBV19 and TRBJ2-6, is DGGITQSPKYLFRKEGQNVTLSCEQNLNHDAMYWYRQDPGQGLRLIYYSQIVNDFQKGDIAEGYSVSREKKESFPLTVTSAQKNPTAFYLCASSTGTGLSGANVLTFGAGSRLTVL.

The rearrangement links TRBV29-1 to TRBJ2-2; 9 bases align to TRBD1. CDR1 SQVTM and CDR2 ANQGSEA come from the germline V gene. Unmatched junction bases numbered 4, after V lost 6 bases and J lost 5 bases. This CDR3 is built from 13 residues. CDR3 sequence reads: CSVRQGGTGELFF. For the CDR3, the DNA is TGCAGCGTGCGACAGGGGGGGACCGGGGAGCTGTTTTTT.

The CDR3 is CASRSVNRGNQPQHF. CDR3 DNA sequence: TGTGCCAGCAGATCGGTCAACCGGGGCAATCAGCCCCAGCATTTT. The chain employs TRBV11-2 and TRBJ1-5; D gene unclear. Deletions cut 6 bases from V and 2 bases from J, with 14 bases between. This CDR3 region has 15 residues. Per germline, CDR1 SGHAT and CDR2 FQNNGV.

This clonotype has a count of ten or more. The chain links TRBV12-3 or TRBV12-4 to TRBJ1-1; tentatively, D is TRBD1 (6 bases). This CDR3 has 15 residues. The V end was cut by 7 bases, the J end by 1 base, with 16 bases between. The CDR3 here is CASTLGGFRNTEAFF. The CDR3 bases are TGTGCCAGCACCTTAGGGGGGTTCCGGAACACTGAAGCTTTCTTT.

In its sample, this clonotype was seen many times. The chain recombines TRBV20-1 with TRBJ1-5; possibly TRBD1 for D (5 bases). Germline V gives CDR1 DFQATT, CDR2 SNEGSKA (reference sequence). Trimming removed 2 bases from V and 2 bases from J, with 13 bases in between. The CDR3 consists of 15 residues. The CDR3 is CSARLPGGGNQPQHF. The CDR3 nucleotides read TGCAGTGCTAGACTCCCCGGGGGTGGCAATCAGCCCCAGCATTTT.

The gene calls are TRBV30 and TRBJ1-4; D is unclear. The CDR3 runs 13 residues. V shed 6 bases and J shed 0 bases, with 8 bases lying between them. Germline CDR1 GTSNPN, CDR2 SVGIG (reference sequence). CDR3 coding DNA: TGTGCCTGCGACCTCACAACTAATGAAAAACTGTTTTTT. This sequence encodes CACDLTTNEKLFF.

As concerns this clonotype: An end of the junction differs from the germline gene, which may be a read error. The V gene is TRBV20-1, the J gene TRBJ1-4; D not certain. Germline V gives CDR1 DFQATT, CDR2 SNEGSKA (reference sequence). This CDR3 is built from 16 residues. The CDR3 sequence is CSARDREGGTNEKPFF. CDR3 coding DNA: TGCAGTGCTAGAGATAGGGAGGGCGGAACTAATGAAAAACCGTTTTTT.

The chain's CDR3 is CASSYKVDTGELFF. The CDR3, as DNA: TGTGCCAGCAGTTATAAGGTCGACACCGGGGAGCTGTTTTTT. The chain joins TRBV6-6 to TRBJ2-2; D is ambiguous. Germline CDR1 and CDR2: MNHNY and SVGAGI (reference sequence). The CDR3 totals 14 residues. V was clipped by 3 bases and J by 3 bases, with 8 bases between them.